This T cell receptor beta chain stems from a study of T cell changes during pregnancy in multiple sclerosis. Clones were read by immunoSEQ multiplex PCR, and TCRdb kept only the in-frame ones, dropping some. In the table there are under 35,000 clones, about 90% of which are singletons. Germline V gene sequence: CDR1 SSHAT, CDR2 FNYEAQ (reference sequence). The CDR3 has 13 amino acids. A few counts support this clone. Germline is not matched at one junction end, which may reflect a read error. The chain joins TRBV7-7 to TRBJ1-6; D is ambiguous. This clonotype was sampled from a female donor in good health, enrolled as a control in a pregnancy study. This sample comprised CD4+ T cells from peripheral blood mononuclear cells, obtained in the third trimester of pregnancy. In nucleotides, the CDR3 is TGTGCTAGCAGCTTAAAGGAGAATTCACCCCTCCACTTT. Translating gives CASSLKENSPLHF.